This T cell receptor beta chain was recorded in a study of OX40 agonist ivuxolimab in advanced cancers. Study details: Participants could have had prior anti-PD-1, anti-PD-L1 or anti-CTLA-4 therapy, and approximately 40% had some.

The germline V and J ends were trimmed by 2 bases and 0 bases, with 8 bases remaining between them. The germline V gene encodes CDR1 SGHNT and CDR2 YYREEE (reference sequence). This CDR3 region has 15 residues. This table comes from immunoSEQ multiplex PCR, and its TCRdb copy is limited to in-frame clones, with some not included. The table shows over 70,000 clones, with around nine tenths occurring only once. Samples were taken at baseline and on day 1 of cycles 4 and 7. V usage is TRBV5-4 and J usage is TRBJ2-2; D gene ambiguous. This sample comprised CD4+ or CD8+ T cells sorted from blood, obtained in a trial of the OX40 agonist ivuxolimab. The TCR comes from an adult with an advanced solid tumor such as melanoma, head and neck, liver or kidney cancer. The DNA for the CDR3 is TGTGCCAGCAGCTTAAGGCGCGCGAACACCGGGGAGCTGTTTTTT. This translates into CASSLRRANTGELFF.